This T cell receptor (beta chain) was profiled in a study of vaccination effects on CD4 cells after COVID-19. In the ViraFEST assay, antigen-specific CD4+ clonotypes were identified by expansion after peptide-pool stimulation. The culture ran for roughly ten days before CD4+ T cells were isolated. Prior SARS-CoV-2 infection was absent in the vaccine recipients, as shown by negative nucleocapsid antibodies. Every well got a few million PBMC, which were grown with around 10 IU/ml IL-2 and about 9.2 ug/ml peptides. With respect to this clone: Its antigen remains unidentified.

The CDR3 has 15 amino acids. CDR1 and CDR2 from the germline V gene are ENHRY and SYGVKD. J lost 6 bases, V lost 5 bases, and 7 bases had no gene match. The table came from immunoSEQ multiplex PCR; TCRdb's copy has only in-frame clones and leaves some out. The repertoire has roughly 63,000 clones, over 70% of them found once; the top ten carry 3% to 4%. Study-level points and caveats: A shortage of convalescent patients and an absence of early post-infection timepoints characterized the study.

Sequenced material: CD4+ T cells from PBMCs cultured with HCoV-OC43 spike peptides, taken before COVID-19 vaccination. Subset described: HCoV-OC43 spike overlapping peptide pool stimulation. The V call is TRBV10-3, the J call TRBJ2-2, with 9 nucleotides matching TRBD1. The receptor was derived from a human donor who received a COVID-19 vaccine. CDR3 coding DNA: TGTGCCATCAGTCCTGGACAGGGGTTAGCCGGGGAGCTGTTTTTT. This codes for CAISPGQGLAGELFF.